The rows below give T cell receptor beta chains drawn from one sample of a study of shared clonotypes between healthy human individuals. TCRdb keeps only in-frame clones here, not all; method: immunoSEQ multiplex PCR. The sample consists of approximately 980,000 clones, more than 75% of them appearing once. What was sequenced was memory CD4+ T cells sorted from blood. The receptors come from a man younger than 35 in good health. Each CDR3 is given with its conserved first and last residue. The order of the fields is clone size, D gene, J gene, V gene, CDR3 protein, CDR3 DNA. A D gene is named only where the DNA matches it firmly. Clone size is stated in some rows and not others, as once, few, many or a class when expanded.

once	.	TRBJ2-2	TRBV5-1	CASSWDSLATGELFF	TGCGCCAGCAGCTGGGACTCATTAGCCACCGGGGAGCTGTTTTTT
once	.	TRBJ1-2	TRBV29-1	CSVESGNYGYTF	TGCAGCGTTGAATCCGGGAACTATGGCTACACCTTC
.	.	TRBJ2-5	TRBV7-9	CASSLLDSAETQYF	TGTGCCAGCAGCTTATTGGACTCCGCAGAGACCCAGTACTTC
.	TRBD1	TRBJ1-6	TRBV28	CASTPLDRGDSPLHF	TGTGCCAGCACCCCTCTGGACAGGGGAGATTCACCCCTCCACTTT
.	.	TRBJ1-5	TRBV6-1	CASEGGYSNQPQHF	TGTGCCAGCGAGGGGGGGTATAGCAATCAGCCCCAGCATTTT
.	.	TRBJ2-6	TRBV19	CASSIQGPGANVLTF	TGTGCCAGTAGTATCCAGGGGCCTGGGGCCAACGTCCTGACTTTC
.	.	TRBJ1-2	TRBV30	CAWSGRKNYGYTF	TGTGCCTGGAGTGGAAGAAAAAACTATGGCTACACCTTC
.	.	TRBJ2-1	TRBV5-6	CASSLRAGAYNEQFF	TGTGCCAGCAGCTTGAGGGCGGGGGCTTACAATGAGCAGTTCTTC
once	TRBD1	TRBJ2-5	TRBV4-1	CASSQIGTGFRETQYF	TGCGCCAGCAGCCAAATCGGGACAGGGTTTAGAGAGACCCAGTACTTC
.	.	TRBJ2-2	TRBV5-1	CASSRDNTGELFF	TGCGCCAGCAGCCGCGACAACACCGGGGAGCTGTTTTTT
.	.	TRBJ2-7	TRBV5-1	CASSSDNSYEQYF	TGCGCCAGCAGTTCGGACAACTCCTACGAGCAGTACTTC
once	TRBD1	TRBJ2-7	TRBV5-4	CASSSTGGPGREQYF	TGTGCCAGCAGCTCGACAGGGGGCCCAGGTAGAGAGCAGTACTTC
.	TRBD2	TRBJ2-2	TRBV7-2	CASSLDGTRIPGELFF	TGTGCCAGCAGCTTAGACGGGACTAGGATTCCTGGGGAGCTGTTTTTT
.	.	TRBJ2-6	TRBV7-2	CASSSLTSGANVLTF	TGTGCCAGCAGCTCCCTAACCTCTGGGGCCAACGTCCTGACTTTC
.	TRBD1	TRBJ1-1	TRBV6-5	CASSYRTGRAFF	TGTGCCAGCAGTTACCGGACAGGGCGAGCTTTCTTT
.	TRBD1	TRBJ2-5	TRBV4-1	CASSQDLDRVGQETQYF	TGCGCCAGCAGCCAAGATCTCGACAGGGTGGGCCAAGAGACCCAGTACTTC
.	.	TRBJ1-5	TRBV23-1	CASSQSPGPQHF	TGCGCCAGCAGTCAATCGCCGGGGCCCCAGCATTTT
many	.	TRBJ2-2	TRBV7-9	CASSLSLGTGELFF	TGTGCCAGCAGCTTATCCCTCGGCACCGGGGAGCTGTTTTTT
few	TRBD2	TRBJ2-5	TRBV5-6	CASSSSGGEYQETQYF	TGTGCCAGCAGCTCTAGCGGGGGCGAGTACCAAGAGACCCAGTACTTC
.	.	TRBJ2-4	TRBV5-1	CASSTQGATKNIQYF	TGCGCCAGCTCGACTCAGGGTGCGACCAAAAACATTCAGTACTTC
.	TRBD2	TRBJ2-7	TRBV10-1	CASSHGLAGDYEQYF	TGCGCCAGCAGCCACGGACTAGCGGGGGACTACGAGCAGTACTTC
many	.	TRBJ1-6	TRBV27	CASSFGRFSPLHF	TGTGCCAGCAGTTTCGGACGGTTTTCACCCCTCCACTTT
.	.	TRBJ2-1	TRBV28	CASTTYNEQFF	TGTGCCAGCACAACCTACAATGAGCAGTTCTTC
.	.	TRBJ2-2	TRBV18	CASSPADYTGELFF	TGTGCCAGCTCACCGGCAGACTACACCGGGGAGCTGTTTTTT
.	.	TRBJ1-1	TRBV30	CAWSPRTEAFF	TGTGCCTGGAGTCCCCGGACTGAAGCTTTCTTT
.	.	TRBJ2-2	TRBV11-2	CASSLVVAGAGELFF	TGTGCCAGCAGCTTAGTGGTCGCAGGGGCCGGGGAGCTGTTTTTT
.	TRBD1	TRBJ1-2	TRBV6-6	CASTRTGGSDYGYTF	TGTGCCAGCACCAGAACAGGGGGGTCGGACTATGGCTACACCTTC
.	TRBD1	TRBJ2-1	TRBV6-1	CASTRDRTRPNEQFF	TGTGCCAGCACCAGGGACAGGACCCGTCCCAATGAGCAGTTCTTC
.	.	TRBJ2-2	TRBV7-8	CASRAGSNYAGELFF	TGTGCCAGCAGGGCCGGGAGCAATTATGCCGGGGAGCTGTTTTTT
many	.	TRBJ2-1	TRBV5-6	CASSLSGWSSYNEQFF	TGTGCCAGCAGCTTGTCTGGGTGGAGCTCCTACAATGAGCAGTTCTTC
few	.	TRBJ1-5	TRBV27	CASVIGQPQHF	TGTGCCAGTGTTATCGGTCAGCCCCAGCATTTT
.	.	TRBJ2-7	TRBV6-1	CASSEEEGPTYEQYF	TGTGCCAGCAGTGAAGAAGAGGGACCCACCTACGAGCAGTACTTC
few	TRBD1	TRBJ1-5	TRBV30	CAWSVDRGMYSNQPQHF	TGTGCCTGGAGTGTTGACAGGGGGATGTATAGCAATCAGCCCCAGCATTTT
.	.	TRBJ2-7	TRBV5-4	CASSLAGLYEQYF	TGTGCCAGCAGCTTGGCAGGGCTCTACGAGCAGTACTTC
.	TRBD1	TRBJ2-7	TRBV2	CASSEFRDRPYEQYF	TGTGCCAGCAGTGAATTCCGGGACAGGCCCTACGAGCAGTACTTC
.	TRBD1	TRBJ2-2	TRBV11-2	CASSLTGWGELFF	TGTGCCAGCAGCTTGACAGGGTGGGGGGAGCTGTTTTTT
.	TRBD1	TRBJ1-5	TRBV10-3	CAIQGAPNQPQHF	TGTGCCATCCAGGGGGCGCCGAATCAGCCCCAGCATTTT
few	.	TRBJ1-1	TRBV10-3	CAISGTVNTEAFF	TGTGCCATCAGTGGGACAGTCAACACTGAAGCTTTCTTT
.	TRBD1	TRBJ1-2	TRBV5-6	CASSVRGRYGYTF	TGTGCCAGCAGCGTCAGGGGGAGATATGGCTACACCTTC
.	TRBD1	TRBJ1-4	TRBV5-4	CASSLGGTGPGRELFF	TGTGCCAGCAGCTTGGGCGGGACAGGACCGGGTCGGGAACTGTTTTTT
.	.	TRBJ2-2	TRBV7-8	CASSLATNGELFF	TGTGCCAGCAGCTTAGCGACCAACGGGGAGCTGTTTTTT
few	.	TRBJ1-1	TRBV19	CASTLGRARSEAFF	TGTGCCAGTACCCTTGGAAGGGCTCGGAGTGAAGCTTTCTTT
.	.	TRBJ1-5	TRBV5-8	CASSGVTGARGNQPQHF	TGTGCCAGCAGCGGAGTCACCGGGGCTAGGGGCAATCAGCCCCAGCATTTT
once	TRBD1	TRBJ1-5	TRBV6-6	CASRPGQGDNQPQHF	TGTGCCAGCAGACCTGGACAGGGTGACAATCAGCCCCAGCATTTT
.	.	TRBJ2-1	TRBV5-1	CASSYMGAEEQFF	TGCGCCAGCAGCTATATGGGAGCGGAGGAGCAGTTCTTC
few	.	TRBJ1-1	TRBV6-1	CASSEQGRYSEAFF	TGTGCCAGCAGTGAACAGGGAAGGTACTCTGAAGCTTTCTTT
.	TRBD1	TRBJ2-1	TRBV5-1	CASSSGTGGYNEQFF	TGCGCCAGCAGCTCAGGGACAGGGGGCTACAATGAGCAGTTCTTC
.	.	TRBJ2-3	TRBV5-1	CASSPLGDWTDTQYF	TGCGCCAGCAGCCCTCTGGGGGATTGGACGGATACGCAGTATTTT
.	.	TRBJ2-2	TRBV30	CAWRGDTGLCGELFF	TGTGCCTGGAGGGGAGACACAGGGCTGTGCGGGGAGCTGTTTTTT
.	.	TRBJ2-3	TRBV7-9	CASSLVGPTQYF	TGTGCCAGCAGCTTAGTCGGCCCAACTCAGTATTTT
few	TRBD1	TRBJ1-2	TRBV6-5	CASSPTDRDLYGYTF	TGTGCCAGCAGTCCCACGGACAGGGACTTGTATGGCTACACCTTC
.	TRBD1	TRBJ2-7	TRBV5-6	CASSVQGLSYEQYF	TGTGCCAGCAGCGTACAGGGGTTATCCTACGAGCAGTACTTC